Detailed here is one TCR beta chain. Methods used by the authors: Amplification of reference gene primers provided the estimated nucleated cell counts. The method was immunoSEQ multiplex PCR; TCRdb's version includes in-frame clones alone and lacks a portion of them. The V and J calls and clone size come from that table; D and trimming were worked out from the DNA. The top ten clones hold about 2.2% of a sample with about 200,000 clones, 86% of them seen once. The V gene's germline CDR1 is MNHEY and CDR2 SVGEGT. The CDR3 spans 15 residues. V was shortened by 4 bases and J by 2 bases, with 13 bases between the two germline ends. The data were taken from a study of blood T cell repertoires in COVID-19. On the study more broadly: Spain, Italy and the United States supplied samples that represented acute and convalescent COVID-19. T cells, B-cell-depleted T cells, or PBMCs supplied cDNA or gDNA.

V gene TRBV6-2 or TRBV6-3 combines with J gene TRBJ2-3; D not resolved. The sample was peripheral blood. The sequence was obtained from a woman between 50 and 59 years old with acute or convalescent COVID-19. In nucleotides, the CDR3 is TGTGCCAGCAGTTCCCCGCGTTCTTACACAGATACGCAGTATTTT. Protein: CASSSPRSYTDTQYF.